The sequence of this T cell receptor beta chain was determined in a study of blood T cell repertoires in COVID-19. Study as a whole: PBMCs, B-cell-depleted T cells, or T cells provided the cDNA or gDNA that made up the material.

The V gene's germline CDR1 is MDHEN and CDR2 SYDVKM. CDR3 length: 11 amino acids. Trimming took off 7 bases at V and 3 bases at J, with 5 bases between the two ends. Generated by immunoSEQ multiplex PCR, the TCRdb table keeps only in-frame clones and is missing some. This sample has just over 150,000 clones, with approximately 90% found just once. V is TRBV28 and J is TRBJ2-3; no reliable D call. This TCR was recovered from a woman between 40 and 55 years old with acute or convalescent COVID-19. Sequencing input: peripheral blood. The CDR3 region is CASTFTDTQYF. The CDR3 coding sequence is TGTGCCAGCACCTTTACAGATACGCAGTATTTT.